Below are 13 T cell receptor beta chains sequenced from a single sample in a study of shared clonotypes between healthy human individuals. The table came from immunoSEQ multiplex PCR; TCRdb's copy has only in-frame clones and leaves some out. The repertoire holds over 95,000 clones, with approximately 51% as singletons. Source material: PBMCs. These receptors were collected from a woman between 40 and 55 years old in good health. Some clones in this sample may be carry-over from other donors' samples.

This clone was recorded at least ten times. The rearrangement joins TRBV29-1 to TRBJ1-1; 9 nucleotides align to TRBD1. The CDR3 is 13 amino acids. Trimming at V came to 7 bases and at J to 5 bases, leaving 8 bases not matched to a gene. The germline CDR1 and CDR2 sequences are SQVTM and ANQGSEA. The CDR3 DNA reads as TGCAGCGCGGGACAGGGCAAGGGGACTGAAGCTTTCTTT. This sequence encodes CSAGQGKGTEAFF.

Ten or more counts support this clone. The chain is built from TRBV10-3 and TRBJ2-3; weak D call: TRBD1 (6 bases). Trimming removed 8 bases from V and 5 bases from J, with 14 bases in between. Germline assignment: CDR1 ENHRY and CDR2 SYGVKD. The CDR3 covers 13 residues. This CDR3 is CAISGQLLDTQYF. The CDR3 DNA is TGTGCCATCTCTGGACAGCTTCTAGATACGCAGTATTTT.

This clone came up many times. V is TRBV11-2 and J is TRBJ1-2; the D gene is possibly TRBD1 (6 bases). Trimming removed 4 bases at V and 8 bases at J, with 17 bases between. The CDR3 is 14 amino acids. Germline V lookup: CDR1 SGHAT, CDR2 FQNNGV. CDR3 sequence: CASSYAGAGGGYTF. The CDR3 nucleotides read TGTGCCAGCAGCTATGCGGGGGCGGGCGGCGGCTACACCTTC.

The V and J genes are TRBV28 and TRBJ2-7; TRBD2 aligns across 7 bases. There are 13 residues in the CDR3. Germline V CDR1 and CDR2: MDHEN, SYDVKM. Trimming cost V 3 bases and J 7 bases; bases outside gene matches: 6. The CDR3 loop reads CASSLWASGEQYF. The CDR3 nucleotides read TGTGCCAGCAGTTTGTGGGCTAGCGGAGAGCAGTACTTC.

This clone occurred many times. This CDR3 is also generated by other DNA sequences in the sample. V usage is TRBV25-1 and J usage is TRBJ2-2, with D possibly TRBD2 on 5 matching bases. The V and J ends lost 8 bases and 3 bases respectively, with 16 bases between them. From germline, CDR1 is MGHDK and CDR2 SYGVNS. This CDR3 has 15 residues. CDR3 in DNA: TGTGCCAGCGGAGGTCCAGAGGACCACACCGGGGAGCTGTTTTTT. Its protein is CASGGPEDHTGELFF.

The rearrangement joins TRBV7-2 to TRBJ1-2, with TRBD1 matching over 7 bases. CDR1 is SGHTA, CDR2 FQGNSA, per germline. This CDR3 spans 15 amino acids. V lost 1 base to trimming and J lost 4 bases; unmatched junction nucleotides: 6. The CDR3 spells CASSLVQGDVYGYTF. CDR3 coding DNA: TGTGCCAGCAGCTTAGTCCAGGGGGATGTCTATGGCTACACCTTC.

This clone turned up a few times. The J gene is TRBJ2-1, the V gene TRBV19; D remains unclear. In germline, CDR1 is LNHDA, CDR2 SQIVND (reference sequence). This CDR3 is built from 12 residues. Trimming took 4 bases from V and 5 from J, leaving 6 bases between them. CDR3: CASSNRNNEQFF. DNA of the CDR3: TGTGCCAGTAGTAATCGGAACAATGAGCAGTTCTTC. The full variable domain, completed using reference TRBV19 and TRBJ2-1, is DGGITQSPKYLFRKEGQNVTLSCEQNLNHDAMYWYRQDPGQGLRLIYYSQIVNDFQKGDIAEGYSVSREKKESFPLTVTSAQKNPTAFYLCASSNRNNEQFFGPGTRLTVL.

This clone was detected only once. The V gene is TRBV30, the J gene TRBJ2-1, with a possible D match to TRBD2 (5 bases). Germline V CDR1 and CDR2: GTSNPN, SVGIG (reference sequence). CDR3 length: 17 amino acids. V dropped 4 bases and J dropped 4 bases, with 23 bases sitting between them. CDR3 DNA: TGTGCCTGGACCCATAAGGACTTTTCTGTTTTTTACAATGAGCAGTTCTTC. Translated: CAWTHKDFSVFYNEQFF. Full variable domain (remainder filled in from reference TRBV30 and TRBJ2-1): SQTIHQWPATLVQPVGSPLSLECTVEGTSNPNLYWYRQAAGRGLQLLFYSVGIGQISSEVPQNLSASRPQDRQFILSSKKLLLSDSGFYLCAWTHKDFSVFYNEQFFGPGTRLTVL.

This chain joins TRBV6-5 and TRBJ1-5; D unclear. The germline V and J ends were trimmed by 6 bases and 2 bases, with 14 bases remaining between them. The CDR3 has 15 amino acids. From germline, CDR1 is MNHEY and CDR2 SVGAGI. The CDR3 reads CASRRTADGNQPQHF. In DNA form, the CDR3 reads TGTGCCAGCAGGCGGACGGCCGACGGCAATCAGCCCCAGCATTTT.

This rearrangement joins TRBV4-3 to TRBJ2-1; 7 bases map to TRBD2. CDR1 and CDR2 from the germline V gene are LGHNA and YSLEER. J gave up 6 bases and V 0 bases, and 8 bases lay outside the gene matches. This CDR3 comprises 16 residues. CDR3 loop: CASSQDSTSQSNEQFF. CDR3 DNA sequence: TGCGCCAGCAGCCAAGATTCGACTAGCCAGAGCAATGAGCAGTTCTTC.

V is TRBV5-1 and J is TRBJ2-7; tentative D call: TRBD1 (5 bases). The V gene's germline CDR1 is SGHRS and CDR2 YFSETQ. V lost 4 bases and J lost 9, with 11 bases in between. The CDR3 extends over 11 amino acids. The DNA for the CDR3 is TGCGCCAGCAGCCTCCTAACAGGGCAGTACTTC. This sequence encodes CASSLLTGQYF.

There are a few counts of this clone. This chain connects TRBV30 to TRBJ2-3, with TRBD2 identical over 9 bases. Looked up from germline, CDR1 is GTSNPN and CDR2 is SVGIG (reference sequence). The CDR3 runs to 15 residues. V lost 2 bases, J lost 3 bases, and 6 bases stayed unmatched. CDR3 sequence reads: CAWSQGLAGTDTQYF. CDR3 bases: TGTGCCTGGAGTCAGGGACTAGCAGGGACAGATACGCAGTATTTT.

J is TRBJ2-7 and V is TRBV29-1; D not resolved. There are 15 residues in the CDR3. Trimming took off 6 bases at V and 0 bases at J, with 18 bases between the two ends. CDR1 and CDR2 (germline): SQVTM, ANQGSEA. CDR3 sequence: CSVLPLTRNSYEQYF. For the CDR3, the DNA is TGCAGCGTCTTGCCTCTGACAAGAAACTCCTACGAGCAGTACTTC.